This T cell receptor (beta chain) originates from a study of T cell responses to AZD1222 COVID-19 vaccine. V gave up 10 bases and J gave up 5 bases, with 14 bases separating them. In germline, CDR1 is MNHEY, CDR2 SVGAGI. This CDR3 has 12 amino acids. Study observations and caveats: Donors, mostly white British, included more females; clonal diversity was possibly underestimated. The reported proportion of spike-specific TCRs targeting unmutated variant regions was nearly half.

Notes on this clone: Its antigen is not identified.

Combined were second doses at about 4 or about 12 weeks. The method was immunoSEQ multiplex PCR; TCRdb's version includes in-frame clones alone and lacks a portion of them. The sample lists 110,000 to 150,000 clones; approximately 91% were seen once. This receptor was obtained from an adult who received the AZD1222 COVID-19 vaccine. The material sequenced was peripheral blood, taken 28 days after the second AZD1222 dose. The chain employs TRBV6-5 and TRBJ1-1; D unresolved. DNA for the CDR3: TGTGCCACCGGGGAGGGCTGGACTGAAGCTTTCTTT. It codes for CATGEGWTEAFF.